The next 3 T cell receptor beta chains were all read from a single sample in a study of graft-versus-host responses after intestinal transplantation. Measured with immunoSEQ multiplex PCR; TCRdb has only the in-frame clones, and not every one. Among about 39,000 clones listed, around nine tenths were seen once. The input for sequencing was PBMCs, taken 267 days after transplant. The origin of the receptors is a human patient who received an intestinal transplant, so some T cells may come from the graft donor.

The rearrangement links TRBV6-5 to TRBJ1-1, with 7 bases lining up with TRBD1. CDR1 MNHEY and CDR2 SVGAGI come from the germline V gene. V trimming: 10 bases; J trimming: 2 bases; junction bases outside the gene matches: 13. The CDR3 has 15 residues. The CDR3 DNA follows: TGTGCCACCCGCCCCGGGACAGCCAGCAACACTGAAGCTTTCTTT. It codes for CATRPGTASNTEAFF.

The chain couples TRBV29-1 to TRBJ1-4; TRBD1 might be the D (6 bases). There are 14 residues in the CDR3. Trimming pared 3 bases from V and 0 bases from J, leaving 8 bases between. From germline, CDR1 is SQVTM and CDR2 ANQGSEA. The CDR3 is CSVEGATTNEKLFF. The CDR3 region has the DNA TGCAGCGTTGAGGGGGCAACAACTAATGAAAAACTGTTTTTT.

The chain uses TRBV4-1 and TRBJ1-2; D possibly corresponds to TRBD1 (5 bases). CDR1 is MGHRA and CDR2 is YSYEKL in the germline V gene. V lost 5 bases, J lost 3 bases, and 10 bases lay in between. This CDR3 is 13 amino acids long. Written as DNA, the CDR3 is TGCGCCAGCAGCAGGGTGGGGGACTATGGCTACACCTTC. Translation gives CASSRVGDYGYTF.